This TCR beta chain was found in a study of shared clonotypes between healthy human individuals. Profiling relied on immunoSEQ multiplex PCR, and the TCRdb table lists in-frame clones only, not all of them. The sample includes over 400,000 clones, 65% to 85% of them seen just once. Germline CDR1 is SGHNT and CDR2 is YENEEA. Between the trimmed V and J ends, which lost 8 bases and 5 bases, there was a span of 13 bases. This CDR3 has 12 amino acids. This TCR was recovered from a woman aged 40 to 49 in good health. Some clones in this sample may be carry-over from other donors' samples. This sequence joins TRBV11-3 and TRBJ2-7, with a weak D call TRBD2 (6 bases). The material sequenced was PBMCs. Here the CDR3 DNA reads TGTGCCAGCTCGGGGGTCGAACACGAGCAGTACTTC. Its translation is CASSGVEHEQYF. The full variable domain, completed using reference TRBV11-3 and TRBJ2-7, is EAGVVQSPRYKIIEKKQPVAFWCNPISGHNTLYWYLQNLGQGPELLIRYENEEAVDDSQLPKDRFSAERLKGVDSTLKIQPAELGDSAVYLCASSGVEHEQYFGPGTRLTVT.